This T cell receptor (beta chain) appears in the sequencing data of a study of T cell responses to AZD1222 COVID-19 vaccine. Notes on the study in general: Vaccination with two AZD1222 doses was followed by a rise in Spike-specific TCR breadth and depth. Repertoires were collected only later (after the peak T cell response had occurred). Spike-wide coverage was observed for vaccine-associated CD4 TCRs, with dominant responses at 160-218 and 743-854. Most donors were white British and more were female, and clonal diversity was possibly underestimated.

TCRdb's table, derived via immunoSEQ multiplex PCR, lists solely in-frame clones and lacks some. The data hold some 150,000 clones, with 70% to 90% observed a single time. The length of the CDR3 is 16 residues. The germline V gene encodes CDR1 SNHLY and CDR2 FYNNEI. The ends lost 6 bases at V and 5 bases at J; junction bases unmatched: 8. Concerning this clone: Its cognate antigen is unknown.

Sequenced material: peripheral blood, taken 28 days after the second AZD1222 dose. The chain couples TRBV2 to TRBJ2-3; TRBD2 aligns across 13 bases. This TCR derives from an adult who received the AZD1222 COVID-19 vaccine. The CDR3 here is CASSHGLAGVRDTQYF. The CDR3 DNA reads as TGTGCCAGCAGCCACGGACTAGCGGGGGTAAGAGATACGCAGTATTTT.